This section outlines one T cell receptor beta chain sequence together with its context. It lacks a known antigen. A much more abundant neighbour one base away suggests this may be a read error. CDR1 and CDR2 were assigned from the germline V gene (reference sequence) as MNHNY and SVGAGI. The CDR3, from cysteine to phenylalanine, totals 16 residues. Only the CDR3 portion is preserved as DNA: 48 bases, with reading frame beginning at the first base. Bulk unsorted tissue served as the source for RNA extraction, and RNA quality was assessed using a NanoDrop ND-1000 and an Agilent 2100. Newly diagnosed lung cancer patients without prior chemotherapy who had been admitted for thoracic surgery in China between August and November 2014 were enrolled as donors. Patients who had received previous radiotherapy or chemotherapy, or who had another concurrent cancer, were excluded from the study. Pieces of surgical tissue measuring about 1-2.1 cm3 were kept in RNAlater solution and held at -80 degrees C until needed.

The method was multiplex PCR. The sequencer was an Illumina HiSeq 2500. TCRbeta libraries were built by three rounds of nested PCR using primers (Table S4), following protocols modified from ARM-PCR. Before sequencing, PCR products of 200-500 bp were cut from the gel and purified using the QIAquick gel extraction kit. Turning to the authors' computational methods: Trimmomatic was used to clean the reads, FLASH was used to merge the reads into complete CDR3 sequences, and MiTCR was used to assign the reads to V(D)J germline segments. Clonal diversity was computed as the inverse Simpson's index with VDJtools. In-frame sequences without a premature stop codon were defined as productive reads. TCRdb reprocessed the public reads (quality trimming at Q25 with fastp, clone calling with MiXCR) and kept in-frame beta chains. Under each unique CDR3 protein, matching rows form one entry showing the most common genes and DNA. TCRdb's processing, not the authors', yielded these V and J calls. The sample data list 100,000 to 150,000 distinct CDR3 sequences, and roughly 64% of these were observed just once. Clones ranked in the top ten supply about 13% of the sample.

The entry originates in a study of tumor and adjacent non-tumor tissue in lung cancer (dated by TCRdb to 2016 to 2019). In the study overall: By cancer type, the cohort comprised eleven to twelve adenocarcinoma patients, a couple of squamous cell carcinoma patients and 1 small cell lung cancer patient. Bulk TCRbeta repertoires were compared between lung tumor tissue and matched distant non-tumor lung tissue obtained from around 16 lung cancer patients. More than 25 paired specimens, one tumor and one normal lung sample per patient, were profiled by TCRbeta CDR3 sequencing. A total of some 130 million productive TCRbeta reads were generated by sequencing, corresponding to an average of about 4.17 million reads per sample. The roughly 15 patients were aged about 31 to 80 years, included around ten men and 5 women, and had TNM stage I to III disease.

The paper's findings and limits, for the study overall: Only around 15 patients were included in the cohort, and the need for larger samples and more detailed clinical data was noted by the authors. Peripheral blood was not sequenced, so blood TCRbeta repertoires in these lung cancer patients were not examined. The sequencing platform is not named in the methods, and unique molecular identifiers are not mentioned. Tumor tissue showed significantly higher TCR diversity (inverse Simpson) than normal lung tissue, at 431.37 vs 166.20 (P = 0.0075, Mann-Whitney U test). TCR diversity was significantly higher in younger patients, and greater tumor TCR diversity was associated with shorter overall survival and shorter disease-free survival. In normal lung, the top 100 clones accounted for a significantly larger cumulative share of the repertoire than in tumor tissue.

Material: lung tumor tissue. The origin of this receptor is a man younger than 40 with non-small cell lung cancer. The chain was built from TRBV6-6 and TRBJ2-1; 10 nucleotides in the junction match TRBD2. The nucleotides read TGTACCAGCAGTTACCCAGAGCGGGGGGGCCTTTATGAGCAGTTCTTC. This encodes CTSSYPERGGLYEQFF.